These 5 T cell receptor beta chains originate from one sample sequenced in a study of T cell responses to AZD1222 COVID-19 vaccine. Clones were read by immunoSEQ multiplex PCR, and TCRdb kept only the in-frame ones, dropping some. The profile shows some 180,000 clones, roughly 90% of them singletons. Sequences were derived from peripheral blood, sampled on day 0 of AZD1222 vaccination. The receptors were sampled from an adult in good health.

V and J are TRBV7-9 and TRBJ1-3; TRBD1 matches at 10 bases. The CDR3 loop spans 16 amino acids. V lost 4 bases, J lost 2 bases, and 5 bases stayed unmatched. The germline CDR1 and CDR2 sequences are SEHNR and FQNEAQ (reference sequence). For the CDR3, the DNA is TGTGCCAGCAGCTCGACCGGGACAGGGGCTGGAAACACCATATATTTT. Translated, it gives CASSSTGTGAGNTIYF.

J is TRBJ2-3 and V is TRBV10-1, with 7 bases aligning to TRBD2. This CDR3 is 13 amino acids long. Germline CDR1 is WNHNN and CDR2 is SYGVQD (reference sequence). V lost 6 bases and J lost 5; bases outside the gene matches: 5. CDR3 residues: CASRGGYGDTQYF. The CDR3 DNA sequence: TGCGCCAGCAGGGGGGGGTATGGAGATACGCAGTATTTT.

This chain links TRBV30 with TRBJ2-3; D unresolved. There are 11 residues in the CDR3. Trimming took off 8 bases at V and 8 bases at J, with 14 bases between the two ends. CDR1 is GTSNPN and CDR2 is SVGIG in the germline V gene (reference sequence). As DNA, the CDR3 is TGTGCCGGATGGGCTTTGGGTACGCAGTATTTT. Translating it yields CAGWALGTQYF.

The rearrangement links TRBV7-3 to TRBJ2-2, with a possible D match to TRBD1 (5 bases). Germline lookup yields CDR1 SGHTA and CDR2 FQGTGA. The CDR3 is made up of 15 amino acids. The germline V and J ends were trimmed by 2 bases and 4 bases, with 11 bases remaining between them. The DNA for the CDR3 is TGTGCCAGCAGCTTAGTCCAGGGTAGCACCGGGGAGCTGTTTTTT. Its protein is CASSLVQGSTGELFF.

The chain joins TRBV5-1 to TRBJ2-3; D might be TRBD1 or TRBD2, each matching 5 bases. Germline-derived CDR1 and CDR2 are SGHRS and YFSETQ. This CDR3 spans 16 amino acids. Trimming removed 6 bases from V and 6 bases from J, with 23 bases in between. CDR3 region: CASTFRGARLSDTQYF. The CDR3 DNA reads as TGCGCCAGCACCTTCAGAGGGGCGCGATTATCTGATACGCAGTATTTT.